The source of this T cell receptor (beta chain) is a study of cytomegalovirus exposure and HLA in healthy donors. Whole-study findings and limits: A later analysis found that most CMV-associated TCR beta chains appeared HLA-restricted. Near-uniform donor sequencing depth was presumed by presence/absence analyses. It was likely that a cluster of highly shared sequence variants was a sequencing artifact.

As for this clone: As yet, its antigen is unknown.

CDR1 and CDR2 (germline): SGHTA, FQGNSA. The ends were cut back, 5 bases at V and 0 bases at J, with 13 bases in the middle. This CDR3 region has 15 residues. Primers: 60 Vbeta forward and 13 Jbeta reverse. Here immunoSEQ multiplex PCR was the method, and the copy in TCRdb shows in-frame clones only, minus some. The sample consists of approximately 120,000 clones, 70% to 80% of them appearing once. This receptor was taken from a man in his forties or fifties in good health and CMV-seronegative. Specimen: PBMCs. The gene calls are TRBV7-2 and TRBJ1-1; tentatively, D is TRBD1 (6 bases). CDR3 sequence: CASSPLRTVNTEAFF. The CDR3, as DNA: TGTGCCAGCAGCCCCCTACGGACAGTGAACACTGAAGCTTTCTTT.